This T cell receptor beta chain originates from a study of OX40 agonist ivuxolimab in advanced cancers. Across the whole study: The treatment was a fully human IgG2 OX40 agonist, ivuxolimab. Study conclusions and caveats: Certain nonresponders likewise exhibited a low normalized T-cell clonal expansion. The antigens recognized by the expanded peripheral T cells, that is their antigen specificity, were not determined. In the 0.1 to 3.0 mg/kg range, CD4+ and CD8+ blood T cells had expanded clonally by week 6.

This CDR3 region has 18 residues. Germline CDR1 ENHRY, CDR2 SYGVKD. V was clipped by 0 bases and J by 0 bases; unmatched bases: 5. This clone was found a few times. The target antigen is unknown. Method: immunoSEQ multiplex PCR; TCRdb's copy keeps in-frame clones and lacks some. The repertoire holds fewer than 65,000 clones, with approximately 79% as singletons. The chain uses TRBV10-3 and TRBJ2-2, with 9 bases matching TRBD1. Sample: CD4+ or CD8+ T cells sorted from blood, taken in a trial of the OX40 agonist ivuxolimab. This TCR derives from an adult with an advanced solid tumor such as melanoma, head and neck, liver or kidney cancer. The DNA of the CDR3 is TGTGCCATCAGTGAGTCGTTTGGGACAGGGACGAACACCGGGGAGCTGTTTTTT. Its protein is CAISESFGTGTNTGELFF.